These 19 T cell receptor beta chains were sequenced from one sample in a study of early T cells in non-severe SARS-CoV-2 infection. TCRdb processed the 5' RACE reads anew with MiXCR; each CDR3 protein has one entry. The profile shows 75,000 or so distinct CDR3 sequences, 10% to 12% of them singletons. This sample comprised whole blood, obtained at baseline. These receptor sequences come from an adult who was a healthcare worker with PCR-confirmed SARS-CoV-2 infection or an uninfected control (not recorded which).

This clonotype was recorded a few times. The chain joins TRBV20-1 to TRBJ1-1; 11 bases match TRBD1. Germline V lookup: CDR1 DFQATT, CDR2 SNEGSKA (reference sequence). J was trimmed by 4 bases and V by 1 base; bases with no gene match: 5. The CDR3 loop spans 15 amino acids. The CDR3 DNA sequence: TGCAGTGCTAGAGCCCCGGACAGGGGGCTCACTGAAGCTTTCTTT. The encoded protein is CSARAPDRGLTEAFF.

The chain recombines TRBV7-9 with TRBJ2-7, with 11 bases identical to TRBD2. Germline lookup yields CDR1 SEHNR and CDR2 FQNEAQ (reference sequence). The CDR3 covers 18 residues. Trimming at V came to 5 bases and at J to 2 bases, leaving 14 bases not matched to a gene. The CDR3 sequence: CASSPSRSGRDKAYEQYF. The CDR3 region has the DNA TGTGCCAGCAGCCCGAGCCGTAGCGGGAGGGATAAAGCCTACGAGCAGTACTTC. Drawing the rest from reference TRBV7-9 and TRBJ2-7, the complete variable domain is DTGVSQNPRHKITKRGQNVTFRCDPISEHNRLYWYRQTLGQGPEFLTYFQNEAQLEKSRLLSDRFSAERPKGSFSTLEIQRTEQGDSAMYLCASSPSRSGRDKAYEQYFGPGTRLTVT.

This clonotype showed up many times. The V call is TRBV20-1, the J call TRBJ1-2, with D possibly being TRBD1 (6 bases). V dropped 1 base and J dropped 3 bases, with 15 bases sitting between them. This CDR3 has 15 residues. CDR1 and CDR2 (germline): DFQATT, SNEGSKA (reference sequence). In nucleotides, the CDR3 is TGCAGTGCTAGAGCCCTAGGGGGGTATGACTATGGCTACACCTTC. Translated: CSARALGGYDYGYTF.

This clonotype was seen a few times. The genes are TRBV3-1 and TRBJ2-2, with TRBD1 matching over 7 bases. In germline, CDR1 is LGHDT, CDR2 YNNKEL (reference sequence). V lost 1 base to trimming and J lost 4 bases; unmatched junction nucleotides: 0. The CDR3 has 14 amino acids. CDR3 loop: CASSQGQGTGELFF. The CDR3 DNA follows: TGTGCCAGCAGCCAAGGACAGGGCACCGGGGAGCTGTTTTTT. The full variable domain, its missing parts supplied by reference TRBV3-1 and TRBJ2-2, is DTAVSQTPKYLVTQMGNDKSIKCEQNLGHDTMYWYKQDSKKFLKIMFSYNNKELIINETVPNRFSPKSPDKAHLNLHINSLELGDSAVYFCASSQGQGTGELFFGEGSRLTVL.

The gene calls are TRBV2 and TRBJ1-1, with D hard to call. Germline lookup yields CDR1 SNHLY and CDR2 FYNNEI. This CDR3 has 13 amino acids. Trimming removed 8 bases from V and 5 bases from J, with 15 bases in between. CDR3 DNA: TGTGCCAGCTCCGGCAACATCGGGACTGAAGCTTTCTTT. Protein product: CASSGNIGTEAFF.

There are many counts of this clonotype. The chain recombines TRBV12-3 or TRBV12-4 with TRBJ2-4; no definite D call. V was shortened by 3 bases and J by 3 bases, with 9 bases between the two germline ends. The CDR3 contains 14 residues. CDR3 in amino acids: CASSFRQGKNIQYF. The DNA for the CDR3 is TGTGCCAGCAGTTTTAGGCAAGGCAAAAACATTCAGTACTTC.

The chain uses TRBV9 and TRBJ2-1, with 10 bases lining up with TRBD2. The CDR3 totals 17 residues. Per the germline V gene, CDR1 is SGDLS and CDR2 is YYNGEE. V lost 3 bases, J lost 10 bases, and 16 bases stayed unmatched. In DNA, the CDR3 is TGTGCCAGCAGCGCAGGCGCTAGCGGGGGCCCTGTTTCGGAGCAGTTCTTC. Amino acids: CASSAGASGGPVSEQFF.

The chain uses TRBV10-3 and TRBJ2-1; D might be TRBD1 (6 bases). The germline V gene has CDR1 ENHRY and CDR2 SYGVKD. The CDR3 totals 14 residues. The germline V and J ends were trimmed by 4 bases and 6 bases, with 13 bases remaining between them. The CDR3 DNA is TGTGCCATCAGTGGGCACAGGGTCGGCAATGAGCAGTTCTTC. Translation: CAISGHRVGNEQFF.

There are a few counts of this clonotype. This sequence joins TRBV10-3 and TRBJ1-1, with TRBD1 as a possible D gene (6 bases). The CDR3 runs to 13 residues. CDR1 is ENHRY, CDR2 SYGVKD, per germline. Trimming took 10 bases from V and 3 from J, leaving 15 bases between them. The CDR3 here is CATSEGGYTEAFF. CDR3 coding DNA: TGTGCCACCTCAGAGGGGGGGTACACTGAAGCTTTCTTT.

This clonotype showed up just a few times. This rearrangement joins TRBV7-9 to TRBJ2-3; the match to TRBD2 covers 7 bases. CDR3 length: 16 residues. Germline-derived CDR1 and CDR2 are SEHNR and FQNEAQ (reference sequence). V lost 5 bases and J lost 5; bases outside the gene matches: 13. The CDR3 nucleotides read TGTGCCAGCAGCGCCGGAAATCGGGAGGCAGAAGATACGCAGTATTTT. Its protein is CASSAGNREAEDTQYF.

This clonotype was seen a few times. This rearrangement joins TRBV5-1 to TRBJ2-3; possible D gene TRBD1, 6 bases. This CDR3 contains 17 residues. Trimming pared 4 bases from V and 5 bases from J, leaving 23 bases between. CDR1 is SGHRS and CDR2 is YFSETQ in the germline V gene. CDR3 DNA sequence: TGCGCCAGCAGCGTTTGGGAAATGACAGGCTCACTAGATACGCAGTATTTT. Translation: CASSVWEMTGSLDTQYF.

The J gene is TRBJ2-1, the V gene TRBV5-1; 8 bases are a match to TRBD2. V shed 3 bases, J shed 8 bases, and the junction held 10 bases outside the gene matches. The CDR3 length is 15 residues. Germline-derived CDR1 and CDR2 are SGHRS and YFSETQ. The CDR3 loop is CASSSQAGAVDEQFF. The CDR3, as DNA: TGCGCCAGCAGCTCCCAAGCGGGAGCCGTCGATGAGCAGTTCTTC.

Many counts were recorded for this clonotype. The chain couples TRBV7-9 to TRBJ2-2, with TRBD1 as a possible D gene (5 bases). CDR1 SEHNR and CDR2 FQNEAQ come from the germline V gene (reference sequence). This CDR3 is 16 amino acids long. V was clipped by 2 bases and J by 1 base, with 11 bases between them. CDR3 sequence (DNA): TGTGCCAGCAGCTTACCAGGCGGACAGAACACCGGGGAGCTGTTTTTT. Its protein product is CASSLPGGQNTGELFF.

V gene TRBV7-9 combines with J gene TRBJ2-1; TRBD1 matches at 9 bases. The CDR3 runs to 16 residues. The germline V gene encodes CDR1 SEHNR and CDR2 FQNEAQ (reference sequence). V lost 6 bases and J lost 5; bases outside the gene matches: 11. As DNA, the CDR3 is TGTGCCAGCAGAGAGGGACAGGGATGGGATAACAATGAGCAGTTCTTC. Translated: CASREGQGWDNNEQFF.

The chain combines TRBV7-2 with TRBJ1-2; 7 bases map to TRBD1. The CDR3 extends over 12 amino acids. Trimming removed 1 base from V and 12 bases from J; junction bases left unmatched: 5. The germline V gene encodes CDR1 SGHTA and CDR2 FQGNSA. The chain's CDR3 is CASSLGRRGDTF. CDR3 bases: TGTGCCAGCAGCTTAGGTCGCAGGGGGGACACCTTC.

V and J are TRBV6-5 and TRBJ2-6; no clear D. In germline, CDR1 is MNHEY, CDR2 SVGAGI. This CDR3 has 15 residues. Deletions cut 1 base from V and 2 bases from J, with 6 bases between. The CDR3 sequence is CASSYLPTGANVLTF. Here the CDR3 DNA reads TGTGCCAGCAGTTACTTGCCTACTGGGGCCAACGTCCTGACTTTC.

The chain recombines TRBV14 with TRBJ2-2, with 7 nucleotides matching TRBD1. Germline CDR1 SGHDN, CDR2 FVKESK. The CDR3 is made up of 16 amino acids. J gave up 3 bases and V 5 bases, and 9 bases lay outside the gene matches. CDR3 residues: CASSSRDRFYTGELFF. CDR3 coding DNA: TGTGCCAGCAGCAGCCGGGACAGATTTTACACCGGGGAGCTGTTTTTT.

This clonotype was counted a few times. The chain employs TRBV11-1 and TRBJ2-5; TRBD1 matches 7 bases. Trimming at V came to 2 bases and at J to 0 bases, leaving 3 bases not matched to a gene. The length of the CDR3 is 15 residues. CDR1 SGHAT and CDR2 FQDESV come from the germline V gene (reference sequence). The CDR3, as DNA: TGTGCCAGCAGCTTAAGGGGACAGAACCAAGAGACCCAGTACTTC. It yields the protein CASSLRGQNQETQYF.

Regarding this clonotype: At one of its ends the junction is not consistent with the germline gene, which may arise from a read error. The chain has TRBV10-3 and TRBJ1-4, with 10 bases aligning to TRBD1. Germline loops: CDR1 ENHRY, CDR2 SYGVKD. The CDR3 totals 15 residues. The CDR3 DNA reads as TGTGCCATCAGTGAGTCACCGGGACAGGGGAAAAAGCTGTTTTTT. It is translated as CAISESPGQGKKLFF.